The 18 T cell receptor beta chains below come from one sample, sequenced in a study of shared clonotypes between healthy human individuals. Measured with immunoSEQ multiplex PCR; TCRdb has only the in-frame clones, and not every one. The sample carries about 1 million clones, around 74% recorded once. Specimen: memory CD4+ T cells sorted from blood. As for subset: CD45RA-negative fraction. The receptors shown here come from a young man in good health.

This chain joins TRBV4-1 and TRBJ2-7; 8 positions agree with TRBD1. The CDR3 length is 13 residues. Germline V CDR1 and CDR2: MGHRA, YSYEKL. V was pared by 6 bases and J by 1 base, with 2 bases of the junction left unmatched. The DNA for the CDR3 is TGCGCCAGCAGTCGGGACAGGTCCTACGAGCAGTACTTC. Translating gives CASSRDRSYEQYF.

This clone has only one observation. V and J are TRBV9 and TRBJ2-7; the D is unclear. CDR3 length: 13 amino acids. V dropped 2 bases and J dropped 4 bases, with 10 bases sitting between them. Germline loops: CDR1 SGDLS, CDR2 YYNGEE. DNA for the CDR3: TGTGCCAGCAGCGTCGCTCCGTCGTACGAGCAGTACTTC. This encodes CASSVAPSYEQYF.

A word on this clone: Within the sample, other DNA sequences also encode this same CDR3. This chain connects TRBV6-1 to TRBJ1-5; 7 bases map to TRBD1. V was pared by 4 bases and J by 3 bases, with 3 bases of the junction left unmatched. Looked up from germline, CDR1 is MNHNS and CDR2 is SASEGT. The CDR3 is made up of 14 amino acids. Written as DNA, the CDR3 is TGTGCCAGCAGTGTACAGGGGACCAATCAGCCCCAGCATTTT. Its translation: CASSVQGTNQPQHF.

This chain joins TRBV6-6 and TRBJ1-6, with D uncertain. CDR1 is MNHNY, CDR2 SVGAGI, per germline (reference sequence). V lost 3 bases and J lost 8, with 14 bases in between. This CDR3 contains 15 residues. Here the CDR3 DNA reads TGTGCCAGCAGTTATCGGCAGAACTTCGATTCACCCCTCCACTTT. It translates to CASSYRQNFDSPLHF.

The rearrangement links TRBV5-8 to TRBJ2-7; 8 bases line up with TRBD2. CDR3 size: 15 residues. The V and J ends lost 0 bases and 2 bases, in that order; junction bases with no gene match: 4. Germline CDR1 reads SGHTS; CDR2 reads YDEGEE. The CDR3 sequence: CASSLGGGLPYEQYF. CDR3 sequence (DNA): TGTGCCAGCAGCTTGGGCGGGGGGCTTCCCTACGAGCAGTACTTC.

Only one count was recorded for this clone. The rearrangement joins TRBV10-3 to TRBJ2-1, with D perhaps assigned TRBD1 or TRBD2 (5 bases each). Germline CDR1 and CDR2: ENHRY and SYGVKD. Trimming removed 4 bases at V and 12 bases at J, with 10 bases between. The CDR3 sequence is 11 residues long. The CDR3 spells CAISGGAGQFF. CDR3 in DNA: TGTGCCATCAGTGGAGGGGCAGGGCAGTTCTTC.

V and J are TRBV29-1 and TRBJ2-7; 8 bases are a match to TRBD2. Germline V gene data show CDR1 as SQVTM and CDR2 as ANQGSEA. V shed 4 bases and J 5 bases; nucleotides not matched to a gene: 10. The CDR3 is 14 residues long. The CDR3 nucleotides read TGCAGCGTTGTGCCTGGACTAGCTATCGACGAGCAGTACTTC. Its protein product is CSVVPGLAIDEQYF.

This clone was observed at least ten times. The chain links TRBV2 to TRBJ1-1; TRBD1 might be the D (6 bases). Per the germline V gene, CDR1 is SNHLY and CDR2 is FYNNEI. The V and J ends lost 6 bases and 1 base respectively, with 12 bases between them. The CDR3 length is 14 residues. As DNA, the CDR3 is TGTGCCAGCAGGGCGGGACACCAGAACACTGAAGCTTTCTTT. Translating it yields CASRAGHQNTEAFF.

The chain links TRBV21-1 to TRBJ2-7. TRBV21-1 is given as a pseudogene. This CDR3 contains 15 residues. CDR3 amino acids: CASSKLEGPHYEQYF. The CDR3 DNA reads TGTGCCAGCAGCAAATTGGAAGGCCCCCACTACGAGCAGTACTTC.

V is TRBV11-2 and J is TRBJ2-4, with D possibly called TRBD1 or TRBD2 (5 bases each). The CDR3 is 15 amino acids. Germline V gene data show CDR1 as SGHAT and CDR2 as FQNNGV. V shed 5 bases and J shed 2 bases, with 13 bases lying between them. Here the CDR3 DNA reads TGTGCCAGCAGCCCTTCAGGGAGTACCAAAAACATTCAGTACTTC. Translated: CASSPSGSTKNIQYF.

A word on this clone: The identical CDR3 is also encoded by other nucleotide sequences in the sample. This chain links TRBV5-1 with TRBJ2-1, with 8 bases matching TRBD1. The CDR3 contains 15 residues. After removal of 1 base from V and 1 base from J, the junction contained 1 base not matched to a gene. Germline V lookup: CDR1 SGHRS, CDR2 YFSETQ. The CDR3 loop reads CASSLTGGSYNEQFF. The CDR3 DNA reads TGCGCCAGCAGCTTGACAGGGGGGTCCTACAATGAGCAGTTCTTC.

The CDR3 coding sequence is TGTGCCAGCAGCCGTGGCCCAGATACGCAGTATTTT. Its translation: CASSRGPDTQYF. The chain carries TRBV14 and TRBJ2-3; D is uncertain. CDR3 length: 12 residues. Per the germline V gene, CDR1 is SGHDN and CDR2 is FVKESK. Trimming left V 4 bases short and J 4 bases short, with 6 bases between. The variable domain in full, completed from reference TRBV14 and TRBJ2-3, reads EAGVTQFPSHSVIEKGQTVTLRCDPISGHDNLYWYRRVMGKEIKFLLHFVKESKQDESGMPNNRFLAERTGGTYSTLKVQPAELEDSGVYFCASSRGPDTQYFGPGTRLTVL.

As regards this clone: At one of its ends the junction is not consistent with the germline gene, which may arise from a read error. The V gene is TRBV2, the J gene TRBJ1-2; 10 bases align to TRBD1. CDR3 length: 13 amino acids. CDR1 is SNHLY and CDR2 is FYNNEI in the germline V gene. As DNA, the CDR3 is TGTGCCAGCTGTGACAGGGGGCTTGGTGGCTACACCTTC. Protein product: CASCDRGLGGYTF. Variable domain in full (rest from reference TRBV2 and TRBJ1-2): EPEVTQTPSHQVTQMGQEVILRCVPISNHLYFYWYRQILGQKVEFLVSFYNNEISEKSEIFDDQFSVERPDGSNFTLKIRSTKLEDSAMYFCASCDRGLGGYTFGSGTRLTVV.

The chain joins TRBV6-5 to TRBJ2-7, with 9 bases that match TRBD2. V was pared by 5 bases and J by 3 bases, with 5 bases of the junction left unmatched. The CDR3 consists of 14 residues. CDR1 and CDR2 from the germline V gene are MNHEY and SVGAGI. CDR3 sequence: CASSQTSGSYEQYF. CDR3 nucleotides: TGTGCCAGCAGTCAGACTAGCGGTAGCTACGAGCAGTACTTC.

The CDR3 DNA reads TGTGCCAGCAGTGGCGGGGGGGGGAACACCGGGGAGCTGTTTTTT. This translates into CASSGGGGNTGELFF. The chain employs TRBV6-1 and TRBJ2-2; TRBD2 aligns across 9 bases. CDR1 MNHNS and CDR2 SASEGT come from the germline V gene. The V gene end was trimmed by 4 bases and the J gene end by 1 base; junction bases not matched to a gene: 1. The length of the CDR3 is 15 residues.

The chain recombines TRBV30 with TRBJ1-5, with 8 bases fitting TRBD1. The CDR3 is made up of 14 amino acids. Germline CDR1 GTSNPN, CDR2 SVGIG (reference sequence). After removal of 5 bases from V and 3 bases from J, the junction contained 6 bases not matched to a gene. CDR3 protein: CAWQTGDDNQPQHF. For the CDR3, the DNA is TGTGCCTGGCAGACAGGGGACGACAATCAGCCCCAGCATTTT.

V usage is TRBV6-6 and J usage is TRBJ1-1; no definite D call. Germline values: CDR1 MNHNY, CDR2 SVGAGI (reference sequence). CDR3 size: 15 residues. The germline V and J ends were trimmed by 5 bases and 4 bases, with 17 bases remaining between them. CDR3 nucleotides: TGTGCCAGCAGTCCCCGAACGCAGAGTGGCACTGAAGCTTTCTTT. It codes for CASSPRTQSGTEAFF.

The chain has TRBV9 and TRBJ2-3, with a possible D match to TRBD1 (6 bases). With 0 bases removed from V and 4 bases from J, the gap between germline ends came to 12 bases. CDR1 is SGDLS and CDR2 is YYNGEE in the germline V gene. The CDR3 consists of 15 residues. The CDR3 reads CASSVAWGRPDTQYF. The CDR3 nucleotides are TGTGCCAGCAGCGTAGCTTGGGGGCGCCCAGATACGCAGTATTTT.